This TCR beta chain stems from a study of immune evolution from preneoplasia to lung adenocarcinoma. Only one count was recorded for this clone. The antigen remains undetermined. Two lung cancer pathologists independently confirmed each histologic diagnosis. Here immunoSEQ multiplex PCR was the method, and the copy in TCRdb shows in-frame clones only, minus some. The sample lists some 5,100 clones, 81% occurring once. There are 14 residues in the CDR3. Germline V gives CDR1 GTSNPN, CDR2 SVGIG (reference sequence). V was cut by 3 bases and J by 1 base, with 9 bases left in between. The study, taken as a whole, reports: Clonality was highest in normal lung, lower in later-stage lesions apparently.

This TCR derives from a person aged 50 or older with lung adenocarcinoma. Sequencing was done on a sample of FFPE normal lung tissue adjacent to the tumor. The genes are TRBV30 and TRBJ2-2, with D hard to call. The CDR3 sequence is CAWRWTENTGELFF. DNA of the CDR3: TGTGCCTGGAGATGGACGGAGAACACCGGGGAGCTGTTTTTT.